One TCR beta chain is described in this entry. The target antigen is unknown. Relative to the germline gene, one junction end is altered; a read error may explain this. Primers included in the PCR were 60 Vbeta and 13 Jbeta primers. Profiling relied on immunoSEQ multiplex PCR, and the TCRdb table lists in-frame clones only, not all of them. Among 150,000 to 200,000 clones listed, 77% were seen once. This record belongs to a study of cytomegalovirus exposure and HLA in healthy donors. CDR3 length: 12 residues. CDR1 is SNHLY and CDR2 is FYNNEI in the germline V gene. Notes on the study in general: The authors later found TCR association rates varying by HLA locus, with DRB1 most and HLA-C fewest.

The sequence came from a woman younger than 45 in good health and CMV-seronegative. V is TRBV2 and J is TRBJ2-7, with a weak D call TRBD2 (6 bases). The sequencing sample was made of PBMCs. The DNA for the CDR3 is TGTGCCAGCAGCCTGGGGACTCCCCCCGGTGTCTTC. Amino acids: CASSLGTPPGVF. Full variable domain (outside the CDR3, taken from reference TRBV2 and TRBJ2-7): EPEVTQTPSHQVTQMGQEVILRCVPISNHLYFYWYRQILGQKVEFLVSFYNNEISEKSEIFDDQFSVERPDGSNFTLKIRSTKLEDSAMYFCASSLGTPPGVFGPGTRLTVT.